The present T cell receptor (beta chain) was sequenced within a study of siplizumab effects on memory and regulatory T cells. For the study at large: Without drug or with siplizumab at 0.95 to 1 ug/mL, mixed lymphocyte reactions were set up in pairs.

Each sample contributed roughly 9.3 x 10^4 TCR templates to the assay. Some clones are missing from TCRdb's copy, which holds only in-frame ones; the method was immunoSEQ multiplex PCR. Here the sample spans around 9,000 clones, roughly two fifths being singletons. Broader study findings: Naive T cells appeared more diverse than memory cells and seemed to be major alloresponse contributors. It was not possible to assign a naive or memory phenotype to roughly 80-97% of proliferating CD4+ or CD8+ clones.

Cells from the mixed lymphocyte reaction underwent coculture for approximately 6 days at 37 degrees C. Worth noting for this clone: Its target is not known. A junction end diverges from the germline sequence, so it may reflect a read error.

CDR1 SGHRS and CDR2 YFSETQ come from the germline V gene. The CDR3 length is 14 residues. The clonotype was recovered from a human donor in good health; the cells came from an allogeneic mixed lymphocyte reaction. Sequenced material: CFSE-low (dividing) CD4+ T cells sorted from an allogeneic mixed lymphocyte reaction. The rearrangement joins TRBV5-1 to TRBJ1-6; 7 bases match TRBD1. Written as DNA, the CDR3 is TGCGCCAGCAGCCCGGGACAGCCGAATTCACCCCTCTACTTT. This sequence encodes CASSPGQPNSPLYF.